Presented here are 23 T cell receptor beta chains from one specimen sequenced in a study of T cell repertoires in cytomegalovirus infection. A single record per CDR3 protein comes from TCRdb applying MiXCR to the reads. The data show more than 500,000 distinct CDR3 sequences, with about 15% seen just once and 20% to 30% held by the top ten. The sample taken for sequencing was CD8+ T cells from PBMCs. The receptors derive from a human donor in good health (CMV status not recorded). Some clones in this sample may be carry-over from other donors' samples.

This clonotype showed up just a few times. The chain recombines TRBV4-2 with TRBJ1-1, with no clear D. With 0 bases removed from V and 1 base from J, the gap between germline ends came to 9 bases. The CDR3 sequence is 15 residues long. Germline V gene sequence: CDR1 LGHNA, CDR2 YNFKEQ. The CDR3 protein is CASSQDMGGNTEAFF. The CDR3 DNA follows: TGTGCCAGCAGCCAAGATATGGGCGGGAACACTGAAGCTTTCTTT.

The gene calls are TRBV20-1 and TRBJ2-3; TRBD2 might be the D (6 bases). Trimming shortened V by 1 base and J by 2 bases, and 16 bases separated the two germline ends. The CDR3 extends over 16 amino acids. The germline V gene encodes CDR1 DFQATT and CDR2 SNEGSKA (reference sequence). CDR3 DNA: TGCAGTGCTAGAGGTGTTCAGGACTACCCCACAGATACGCAGTATTTT. As protein: CSARGVQDYPTDTQYF.

This chain uses TRBV5-1 with TRBJ1-4, with D perhaps TRBD1 (6 bases). V was cut by 3 bases and J by 5 bases, with 14 bases left in between. Germline V CDR1 and CDR2: SGHRS, YFSETQ. CDR3 length: 15 amino acids. The CDR3 region is CASSYRGAPNEKLFF. CDR3 bases: TGCGCCAGCAGCTACCGGGGGGCTCCGAATGAAAAACTGTTTTTT. The full variable domain, in which reference TRBV5-1 and TRBJ1-4 provide the parts outside the CDR3, is KAGVTQTPRYLIKTRGQQVTLSCSPISGHRSVSWYQQTPGQGLQFLFEYFSETQRNKGNFPGRFSGRQFSNSRSEMNVSTLELGDSALYLCASSYRGAPNEKLFFGSGTQLSVL.

V gene TRBV28 combines with J gene TRBJ2-1, with D possibly matching TRBD2 (6 bases). The CDR3 sequence is 16 residues long. Trimming cost V 2 bases and J 7 bases, with 18 bases left between them. Germline CDR1 MDHEN, CDR2 SYDVKM. CDR3: CASSLGGIGFFNEQFF. The CDR3 coding sequence is TGTGCCAGCAGTTTAGGGGGGATTGGGTTCTTTAATGAGCAGTTCTTC.

Only a few counts were recorded for this clonotype. The V and J genes are TRBV10-3 and TRBJ1-2; 7 bases line up with TRBD1. The CDR3 consists of 16 residues. The junction had 9 bases not matched to a gene; V was cut back by 5 bases and J by 0 bases. CDR1 and CDR2 from the germline V gene are ENHRY and SYGVKD. CDR3 sequence: CAISPGTEPSNYGYTF. The CDR3 region has the DNA TGTGCCATCAGTCCCGGGACAGAGCCTTCTAACTATGGCTACACCTTC.

There are many counts of this clonotype. The rearrangement links TRBV7-9 to TRBJ1-5; D gene ambiguous. With 5 bases removed from V and 6 bases from J, the gap between germline ends came to 8 bases. The CDR3 covers 12 residues. Germline CDR1 reads SEHNR; CDR2 reads FQNEAQ (reference sequence). CDR3 in amino acids: CASSLEAQPQHF. The CDR3 DNA reads as TGTGCCAGCAGCCTAGAGGCTCAGCCCCAGCATTTT.

The table lists this clonotype with a few counts. The V gene is TRBV12-3 or TRBV12-4, the J gene TRBJ1-2, with 7 bases fitting TRBD1. This CDR3 region has 16 residues. The junction had 8 bases not matched to a gene; V was cut back by 4 bases and J by 0 bases. CDR3 in DNA: TGTGCCAGCAGTTCTCCGGACAGGCATACTAACTATGGCTACACCTTC. Translated, it gives CASSSPDRHTNYGYTF.

The table lists this clonotype with many counts. The rearrangement joins TRBV7-8 to TRBJ2-1; D unresolved. Germline V gene data show CDR1 as SGHVS and CDR2 as FQNEAQ. This CDR3 has 14 amino acids. V was trimmed by 1 base and J by 6 bases, leaving 10 bases between them. The CDR3 nucleotides read TGTGCCAGCAGCTTAGAGTGGACGGGCAATGAGCAGTTCTTC. The encoded protein is CASSLEWTGNEQFF.

In this sample, this clonotype turned up a few times. This chain uses TRBV20-1 with TRBJ2-1, with D perhaps matching TRBD2 (6 bases). Trimming removed 1 base from V and 4 bases from J, with 8 bases in between. The CDR3 spans 13 residues. Looked up from germline, CDR1 is DFQATT and CDR2 is SNEGSKA (reference sequence). The CDR3 loop is CSARARGYNEQFF. CDR3 DNA sequence: TGCAGTGCTAGAGCCCGGGGGTACAATGAGCAGTTCTTC.

This clonotype was detected a few times. This rearrangement joins TRBV9 to TRBJ1-1; weak D call: TRBD1 (5 bases). The CDR3 consists of 14 residues. CDR1 and CDR2 (germline): SGDLS, YYNGEE. Trimming cost V 1 base and J 6 bases, with 13 bases left between them. CDR3 residues: CASSVSGATSEAFF. CDR3 DNA sequence: TGTGCCAGCAGCGTATCCGGGGCCACCTCTGAAGCTTTCTTT.

This clonotype was picked up many times. The V gene is TRBV7-3, the J gene TRBJ2-1; 7 bases line up with TRBD1. The ends lost 2 bases at V and 5 bases at J; junction bases unmatched: 6. The CDR3 covers 15 residues. Looked up from germline, CDR1 is SGHTA and CDR2 is FQGTGA. The chain's CDR3 is CASSLLGQSNNEQFF. In DNA form, the CDR3 reads TGTGCCAGCAGCTTACTGGGACAGTCTAACAATGAGCAGTTCTTC.

This clonotype was recorded many times. The chain recombines TRBV12-3 or TRBV12-4 with TRBJ2-7; D gene ambiguous. The CDR3 runs 14 residues. Trimming shortened V by 2 bases and J by 5 bases, and 13 bases separated the two germline ends. The CDR3 is CASSLTSVRDEQYF. CDR3 nucleotides: TGTGCCAGCAGTTTAACATCGGTCCGGGACGAGCAGTACTTC.

The chain joins TRBV19 to TRBJ1-1; maybe TRBD1 (5 bases). Trimming left V 8 bases short and J 6 bases short, with 10 bases between. This CDR3 comprises 11 residues. Germline V gene sequence: CDR1 LNHDA, CDR2 SQIVND (reference sequence). The CDR3: CASQWGPEAFF. As DNA, the CDR3 is TGTGCCAGTCAATGGGGACCTGAAGCTTTCTTT.

This clonotype was observed a few times. The V call is TRBV12-3 or TRBV12-4, the J call TRBJ2-2, with 7 bases that match TRBD1. Trimming cost V 6 bases and J 2 bases; bases outside gene matches: 9. The CDR3 spans 16 residues. CDR3 in DNA: TGTGCCAGCAGCCCCGCAACAGGGGAAAACACCGGGGAGCTGTTTTTT. Translating gives CASSPATGENTGELFF.

This clonotype was seen only a few times. The gene calls are TRBV11-2 and TRBJ2-1; possible D gene TRBD1, 5 bases. Germline CDR1 reads SGHAT; CDR2 reads FQNNGV. The CDR3 extends over 15 amino acids. The V gene lost 5 bases and the J gene lost 2 bases, with 13 bases spanning the gap. DNA of the CDR3: TGTGCCAGCAGCCCGACAGCTGCTGCCTACAATGAGCAGTTCTTC. Its protein product is CASSPTAAAYNEQFF.

This clonotype has at least ten counts. The rearrangement uses TRBV7-6 and TRBJ2-3; D is unclear. V was shortened by 4 bases and J by 3 bases, with 8 bases between the two germline ends. CDR1 SGHVS and CDR2 FNYEAQ come from the germline V gene. The CDR3 has 13 residues. Written as DNA, the CDR3 is TGTGCCAGCAGCTCCGTCCGAACAGATACGCAGTATTTT. Its translation: CASSSVRTDTQYF.

This clonotype has only a few counts. The J gene is TRBJ2-7, the V gene TRBV7-9; 8 positions agree with TRBD2. This CDR3 has 16 residues. Trimming removed 1 base from V and 1 base from J; junction bases left unmatched: 6. In germline, CDR1 is SEHNR, CDR2 FQNEAQ (reference sequence). CDR3 amino acids: CASSLVGGGSSYEQYF. The CDR3 coding sequence is TGTGCCAGCAGCTTAGTTGGCGGGGGGTCTTCCTACGAGCAGTACTTC.

This chain joins TRBV10-2 and TRBJ1-1; TRBD1 matches at 7 bases. The trim removed 7 bases at V and 2 bases at J, leaving 7 bases unmatched. CDR3 length: 14 amino acids. Per germline, CDR1 WSHSY and CDR2 SAAADI. CDR3 DNA sequence: TGCGCCAGCACACGACAGGGCTTAAACACTGAAGCTTTCTTT. Protein: CASTRQGLNTEAFF.

This clonotype has ten or more counts. The chain uses TRBV7-9 and TRBJ2-1; D is uncertain. V was shortened by 2 bases and J by 7 bases, with 15 bases between the two germline ends. Germline V gives CDR1 SEHNR, CDR2 FQNEAQ (reference sequence). The CDR3 is 15 residues long. For the CDR3, the DNA is TGTGCCAGCAGCTTATATGGGTCGGGTTGGAATGAGCAGTTCTTC. This gives the protein CASSLYGSGWNEQFF.

The gene calls are TRBV2 and TRBJ1-2; D possibly corresponds to TRBD1 (5 bases). CDR1 is SNHLY and CDR2 is FYNNEI in the germline V gene. This CDR3 spans 10 amino acids. V shed 8 bases and J shed 7 bases, with 8 bases lying between them. The DNA for the CDR3 is TGTGCCAGCTTAGGGACTGGCTACACCTTC. Its translation: CASLGTGYTF.

Remarks on this clonotype: A much larger clone differs from this one at a single base, so this may be a read error. V and J are TRBV10-3 and TRBJ1-3, with D tentatively TRBD1 (5 bases). This CDR3 is 20 amino acids long. Trimming shortened V by 3 bases and J by 2 bases, and 26 bases separated the two germline ends. CDR1 is ENHRY and CDR2 is SYGVKD in the germline V gene. This chain's CDR3 is CAISDRVLDKARITGNTIYF. CDR3 in DNA: TGTGCCATCAGTGACAGAGTACTGGACAAGGCTAGGATCACTGGAAACACCATATATTTT.

The V gene is TRBV18, the J gene TRBJ2-1; 7 bases map to TRBD1. V dropped 4 bases and J dropped 0; count of bases not matched to a gene: 6. Germline lookup yields CDR1 KGHSH and CDR2 LQKENI. The CDR3 is 16 amino acids. The CDR3 sequence: CASSQRTGSSYNEQFF. CDR3 DNA sequence: TGTGCCAGCTCACAACGGACAGGCAGCTCCTACAATGAGCAGTTCTTC. Variable domain in full (rest from reference TRBV18 and TRBJ2-1): NAGVMQNPRHLVRRRGQEARLRCSPMKGHSHVYWYRQLPEEGLKFMVYLQKENIIDESGMPKERFSAEFPKEGPSILRIQQVVRGDSAAYFCASSQRTGSSYNEQFFGPGTRLTVL.

This clonotype was detected many times. The rearrangement joins TRBV12-3 or TRBV12-4 to TRBJ2-1; TRBD1 might be the D (6 bases). The CDR3 loop spans 16 amino acids. V dropped 6 bases and J dropped 2 bases, with 17 bases sitting between them. CDR3 in amino acids: CASRGRGQRPYNEQFF. The CDR3 region has the DNA TGTGCCAGCAGGGGGAGAGGACAGCGGCCCTACAATGAGCAGTTCTTC.